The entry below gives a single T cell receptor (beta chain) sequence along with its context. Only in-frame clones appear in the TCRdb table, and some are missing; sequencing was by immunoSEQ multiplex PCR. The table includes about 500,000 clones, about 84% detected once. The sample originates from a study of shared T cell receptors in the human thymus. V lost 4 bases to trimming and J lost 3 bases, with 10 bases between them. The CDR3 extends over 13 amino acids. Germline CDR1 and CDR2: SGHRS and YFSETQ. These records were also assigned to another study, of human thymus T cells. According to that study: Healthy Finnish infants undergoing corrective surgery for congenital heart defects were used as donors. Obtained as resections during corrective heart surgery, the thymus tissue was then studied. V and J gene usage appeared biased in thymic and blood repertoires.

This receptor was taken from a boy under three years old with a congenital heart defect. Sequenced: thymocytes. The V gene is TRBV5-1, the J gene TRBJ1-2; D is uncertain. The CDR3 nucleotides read TGCGCCAGCAGCGCGGGAGTAGACTATGGCTACACCTTC. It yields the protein CASSAGVDYGYTF.